Listed below are T cell receptor beta chains from one sample, sequenced in a study of shared clonotypes between healthy human individuals. The table came from immunoSEQ multiplex PCR; TCRdb's copy has only in-frame clones and leaves some out. The sample carries approximately 2.1 million clones, approximately 93% recorded once. Sequencing was carried out using naive CD4+ T cells from PBMCs. The receptors stem from a man aged 18 to 30 in good health. Some clones in this sample may be carry-over from other donors' samples. The conserved cysteine and the conserved F or W are not part of the CDR3 here. Only some rows state a clone size, as once, few, many or a class for expanded clones.

ASSERGPGDGRPQH | . | TRBV6-1
ASSERQEEQPQH | few | TRBV2
ATLVRVAGNEQF | . | TRBV28
AWSVRGRVYEQY | . | TRBV30
ASSQIRSGQGTDTQY | . | TRBV4-1
ASRQDVRDTEAF | . | TRBV5-1
ASSSLAGSYEQY | . | TRBV5-4
ASSPNTGELF | . | TRBV5-1
ASSPSRNNEQF | . | TRBV18
ASSPTGGAINEQF | . | TRBV11-2
ASSPLAGYGYT | . | TRBV7-2
ASSPGLAGTGELF | . | TRBV28
ASSSAYLSYERY | once | TRBV28
ASSQTAGAHYEQY | . | TRBV4-3
ASRPLENTEAF | . | TRBV19
ASSNSGQQGLGGELF | . | TRBV21-1
ASSIFYRGLTTEAF | . | TRBV19
ASSQDRTSGRRSANTGELF | . | TRBV4-1
ASRPQGASYEQY | . | TRBV7-2
ASSVDREYGYT | few | TRBV19
ASSPGMQGNQPQH | . | TRBV5-1
ASSPPGLAGRQETQY | . | TRBV18
ASSSGVGDRGQETQY | . | TRBV5-4
ASRQGTGNQPQH | . | TRBV7-8
ASLGLTSGSPYEQY | . | TRBV27
ASSLSPGSEQY | . | TRBV7-3
ASSEMGTSGSNEQF | . | TRBV2
ASSGTGGVGTF | . | TRBV9
AGGPRAPDTQY | . | TRBV28
ASSLDRVVSYEQY | . | TRBV11-2
ASSPLGDGSQF | . | TRBV27
ASSQDARGRTTNEKLF | . | TRBV4-1
ASSLVGTSVWNEQF | . | TRBV7-2
ASRLTTGTPVVGTY | . | TRBV12-2
ASSAGTVPNNEQF | . | TRBV5-1
ASSGASRYEQY | . | TRBV7-9
ASSLANRGTQY | . | TRBV5-1
ASSLVLWTGLHEQY | . | TRBV5-4
ATPAGGGYGYT | . | TRBV28
ASRGGGAREKLF | . | TRBV28
SVGGRSSNQPQH | few | TRBV29-1
ASSSGLAGGETQY | . | TRBV7-8
ASSFSGAVYNEQF | . | TRBV7-6
ATSMVRNEKLF | once | TRBV27
ASSLASGVTDTQY | . | TRBV5-1
ASSQLDRGSNGYT | . | TRBV14
ASSLAVGPNQPQH | . | TRBV7-2
ASSLPLTGELF | . | TRBV5-4
ASSEFGLAGGETQY | once | TRBV5-1
ASSEVPSGDTGELF | once | TRBV6-1
ASGFRMPGLAGGRSSYNEQF | . | TRBV12-5
ASSLQGDEKLF | . | TRBV5-1